The clone carrying this TCR beta chain has more than one count but fewer than ten. Its antigen is as yet unknown. This sample is part of a study of T cells in Graves' hyperthyroidism and ophthalmopathy. Germline assignment: CDR1 MGHRA and CDR2 YSYEKL. The CDR3 spans 17 residues. The V end was cut by 0 bases, the J end by 9 bases, with 22 bases between. Amplification of TCR beta CDR3 regions used RNA as the template. When the TCR CDR3 underwent first-round RT-PCR, the HTBI primer set was used. TCRdb passed the multiplex PCR reads through MiXCR, listing each CDR3 protein once. This table has approximately 620,000 distinct CDR3 sequences, about a sixth appearing once. Findings and caveats of the study: A model built on 13 V-J features separated ophthalmopathy from stable hyperthyroidism. Researchers found most expanded thyroid clonotypes above 0.001 in blood as well.

The sample comprised blood. The chain joins TRBV4-1 to TRBJ2-3, with a tentative D call TRBD1 (6 bases). The receptor was derived from a woman aged 40 to 50 with Graves' ophthalmopathy. CDR3 region: CASSQEGGGNTRGTQYF. CDR3 sequence (DNA): TGCGCCAGCAGCCAAGAAGGTGGGGGCAACACTAGGGGGACGCAGTATTTT.